This TCR beta chain was recorded in a study of blood T cell repertoires in COVID-19. On the study more broadly: Sample material is recorded as cDNA or gDNA derived from T cells, B-cell-depleted T cells, or PBMCs.

Germline V gives CDR1 SGHTA, CDR2 FQGTGA. The CDR3 runs to 15 residues. J gave up 3 bases and V 1 base, and 2 bases lay outside the gene matches. Method: immunoSEQ multiplex PCR; TCRdb's copy keeps in-frame clones and lacks some. The sample carries about 200,000 clones, just over 85% recorded once. The receptor comes from a woman in her 40s with acute COVID-19. The chain carries TRBV7-3 and TRBJ2-1; 8 bases align to TRBD2. Sequenced input: PBMCs or T cells enriched from blood (not recorded which). In DNA, the CDR3 is TGTGCCAGCAGCTTAATTAGCGGGAACTACAATGAGCAGTTCTTC. This sequence encodes CASSLISGNYNEQFF.